A single sample gave rise to the 3 T cell receptor beta chains below, sequenced in a study of PD-L1 blockade in urothelial cancer (dated by TCRdb to the late 2010s). Libraries were made using the immunoSEQ multiplex PCR assay. In TCRdb, the immuneACCESS table is reduced to in-frame sequences with V and J assigned. These tables do not hold every clone; where another copy was compared, an unresolved V gene accounts for under half, and the others remain unexplained. The sample contains 15,000 to 20,000 clones, 89% of them found a single time. Clones ranked in the top ten supply roughly 13% of the sample. Read against the paper, the sample's time point label means: pretreatment peripheral blood. The sequencing used PBMCs, collected around atezolizumab (anti-PD-L1) treatment. These receptors were obtained from a man between 65 and 85 years old with urothelial cancer.

This clone has only one observation. V usage is TRBV5-1 and J usage is TRBJ1-3, with D tentatively TRBD1 (5 bases). The germline V and J ends were trimmed by 4 bases and 3 bases, with 14 bases remaining between them. The CDR3 sequence is 15 residues long. Germline V gene lookup returns CDR1 SGHRS and CDR2 YFSETQ. The CDR3: CASSPQGPGGNTIYF. CDR3 bases: TGCGCCAGCAGCCCCCAGGGCCCCGGTGGAAACACCATATATTTT.

The J gene is TRBJ2-7, the V gene TRBV5-1, with a weak D call TRBD1 (5 bases). This CDR3 is built from 15 residues. V lost 0 bases and J lost 5, with 15 bases in between. The V gene's germline CDR1 is SGHRS and CDR2 YFSETQ. The DNA of the CDR3 is TGCGCCAGCAGCTTGGTGGGGCGGATTAACGACGAGCAGTACTTC. Protein product: CASSLVGRINDEQYF.

CDR3 sequence (DNA): TGTGCCAGCTCACCACCAGGGGCCCCCTACGAGCAGTACTTC. Translated, it gives CASSPPGAPYEQYF. This chain connects TRBV18 to TRBJ2-7; the D gene is possibly TRBD1 (5 bases). Germline V CDR1 and CDR2: KGHSH, LQKENI. This CDR3 region has 14 residues. V was cut by 0 bases and J by 2 bases, with 8 bases left in between.